Given below is one T cell receptor beta chain in context. This sample stems from a study of blood T cell repertoires in COVID-19. The V gene lost 4 bases and the J gene lost 2 bases, with 12 bases spanning the gap. The CDR3 is 14 amino acids. Germline-derived CDR1 and CDR2 are MGHRA and YSYEKL. Profiling relied on immunoSEQ multiplex PCR, and the TCRdb table lists in-frame clones only, not all of them. The table has around 270,000 clones, about 85% seen once; the top ten hold 0.87%. The specimen was peripheral blood. The sequence was collected from a human donor with COVID-19, enrolled during active disease. The donor label of this sample is uncertain. This sequence joins TRBV4-1 and TRBJ2-7; D perhaps matches TRBD1 (5 bases). CDR3: CASSPDRIPYEQYF. The CDR3 DNA is TGCGCCAGCAGCCCCGACAGAATCCCCTACGAGCAGTACTTC.